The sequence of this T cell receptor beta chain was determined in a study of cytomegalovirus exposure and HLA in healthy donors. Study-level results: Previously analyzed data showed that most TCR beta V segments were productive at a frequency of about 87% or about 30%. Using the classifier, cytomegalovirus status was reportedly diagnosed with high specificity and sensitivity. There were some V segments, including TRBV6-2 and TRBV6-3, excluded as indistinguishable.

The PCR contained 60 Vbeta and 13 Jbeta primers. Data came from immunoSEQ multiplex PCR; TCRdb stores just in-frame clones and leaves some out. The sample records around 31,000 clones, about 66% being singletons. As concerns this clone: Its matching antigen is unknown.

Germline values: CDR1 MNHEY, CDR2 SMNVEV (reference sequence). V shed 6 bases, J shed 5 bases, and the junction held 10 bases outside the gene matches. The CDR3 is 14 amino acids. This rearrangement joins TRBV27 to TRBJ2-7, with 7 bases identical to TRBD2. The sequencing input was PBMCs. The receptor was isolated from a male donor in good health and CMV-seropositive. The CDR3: CASSPGAGVNEQYF. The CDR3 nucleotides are TGTGCCAGCAGCCCCGGCGCGGGAGTCAACGAGCAGTACTTC.